This T cell receptor beta chain was sequenced for a study of cytomegalovirus exposure and HLA in healthy donors (dated by TCRdb to about 2017). As for the study more broadly: According to an earlier analysis of a few hundred of the donors, 150 million to 200 million T cells yielded some 120 million unique TCR beta sequences and less than 300 Gb of sequence data. Among the roughly 390 genotyped donors, approximately 76% belonged to the genetic ancestry cluster associated with self-reported Caucasian donors. High-throughput TCR immunosequencing, statistical association of individual TCRs with disease status, and machine learning were combined to predict cytomegalovirus infection status. Among 300 to 500 genotyped donors of the cohort, an average of approximately 200,000 unique TCR beta nucleotide sequences was sequenced per donor, of which approximately 19% were non-productive. Class I and class II HLA loci were covered by the typing at four-digit resolution. An early release that covered about 600 HLA-typed donors contained approximately 300 gigabases of sequencing data and some 87 million unique TCR sequences. A later analysis re-examined previously published TCR beta repertoires from roughly 650 donors and added high-resolution HLA genotyping to investigate patterns of TCR occurrence. The study aimed to test whether cataloging public T cell receptors could reveal signatures of past pathogen exposure. Every discovery cohort repertoire had been produced on one sequencing platform. Alongside the repertoire data, information on donor age, sex, ethnicity and CMV serostatus was compiled. Using immunosequencing, the study profiled T cell repertoires from about 620 subjects and related those repertoires to cytomegalovirus serostatus. An earlier analysis of approximately 640 of the donors applied high-throughput TCR beta sequencing to assess whether each TCR beta V gene segment acted as functional or pseudogenic. A separate validation cohort of 100 to 150 different subjects was used in addition to the approximately 670-subject first cohort. Rather than drawing on any new phenotypic data, the later analysis identified candidate immune exposures from TCR beta sequences and the way those sequences occurred across donors. Because of strong linkage in the cohort, roughly five DR-DQ haplotypes were treated as single units for association and clustering. A later genetic analysis took genome-wide SNP genotypes for about 55% of the 666 donors and used that subset as a discovery cohort. Typing coverage differed by locus: A, B, C, DRB1 and DQB1 were typed in roughly 629-630 donors, DQA1 in 522, DPA1 in 600 to 610, and DPB1 in just under 490. What the authors observed across the whole study: The sequencing pipeline was judged likely to have produced a cluster of highly shared sequence variants as a technical artifact. The study gave a list of some 150 TCR beta chains associated with cytomegalovirus. The presence/absence analyses assumed that sequencing depth was roughly uniform across donors, and that assumption may not be true. According to a later analysis, parvovirus B19, influenza, CMV and Epstein-Barr virus appeared linked to several top co-occurrence clusters. Because HLA typing was unavailable for some donors at each locus, only the typed subset was used in association tests. It was suggested by the authors that the approach could potentially be generalized to other disease states and immunological phenotypes. In a later analysis, HLA-associated TCR beta chains were found to be more clonally expanded and to have lower generation probabilities than equally common non-associated chains. A later analysis found that most CMV-associated TCR beta chains appeared HLA-restricted, with HLA associations seemingly driven largely by CMV exposure. A further reported finding was that TCR beta sequences accurately predicted the HLA-A and HLA-B alleles for most subjects in the first cohort. In an earlier analysis of about 540 of the donors, most TCR beta V segments were observed in productive rearrangements about 87% or about 30% of the time, broadly matching IMGT annotations. Linkage disequilibrium might explain the correlated functional status among segregating V segments, but an unknown experimental factor could not be excluded. For the cohort, immune exposure information was limited to CMV serostatus. Because counts were too low, about 18 rarely observed V segments, including chromosome 9 orphons, were left out of the earlier analysis of about 500 of the donors. In a later genetic analysis, a missense DCLRE1C variant was associated with V-gene and J-gene trimming of TCR beta chains, and the association was replicated in an independent cohort. This cohort had only TCR beta chains sequenced, and the lack of alpha or paired-chain data limited which features could be detected. Assigning TCR associations to individual alleles was difficult when HLA alleles, especially DR and DQ, strongly co-occurred. The classifier was reported to diagnose cytomegalovirus status with high specificity and sensitivity in both the original cohort and the validation cohort. A later genetic analysis reported fewer N-insertions in productive TCRs among donors in an Asian-associated ancestry cluster than the roughly 700-donor mean. Some IMGT-functional V segments, including TRBV6-2 and TRBV6-3, could not be distinguished by the 87-base-pair reads and were therefore excluded. Most TCR sequences were seen in very few donors, while some public TCRs were found in many individuals. A few of the identified cytomegalovirus-associated TCR beta chains were confirmed in vitro to be specific for cytomegalovirus antigens. At a false discovery rate of 0.05, a later analysis linked under 20,000 TCR beta sequences to specific HLA alleles. A later analysis found that TCR association rates varied across HLA loci, with DRB1 alleles showing the most associated TCRs and HLA-C alleles the fewest.

Libraries were prepared through the immunoSEQ multiplex PCR assay. For the multiplex PCR, a mixture combining 60 forward primers for TCR Vbeta segments and 13 reverse primers for TCR Jbeta segments was used. The CDR3 region of rearranged TCR beta genes was amplified from genomic DNA by a multiplex PCR assay. The amplified TCR beta libraries were sequenced on the Illumina HiSeq System as 87-base-pair reads. Under the source paper's analysis protocol: In a later analysis, 80 million or so unique TCR beta chains were counted across the 500 to 850 repertoires, and roughly 11 million of these chains were shared by at least two donors. Raw reads were error-corrected and collapsed into unique sequences by a nearest-neighbor algorithm in which closely related sequences were merged to remove PCR and sequencing errors. CDR3 sequences were aligned to IMGT reference sequences to assign V, D and J gene segments. For a sequence to be retained, a match of at least six nucleotides was required to both a V gene segment and a J gene segment. Rearrangements were called productive when the CDR3 lacked stop codons and stayed in frame with V and J; all others were non-productive. Following IMGT convention, CDR3 was defined as the stretch from the second conserved V-encoded cysteine up to the conserved J-encoded phenylalanine. The earlier analysis of 500 to 650 of the donors excluded any sequence lacking an unambiguous match to a single V gene segment. In an earlier analysis of approximately 610 of the donors, V segments were called functional above 56.7% productive rearrangements and were called segregating when the between-donor standard deviation exceeded 5%. To diagnose cytomegalovirus status from the catalog of TCR beta chain sequences, a statistical classification framework was built. V and J gene assignment, in a later analysis, came from comparing TCR nucleotide sequences with IMGT/GENE-DB human TR gene sequences. In a later analysis, CDR3 sequences and most-parsimonious VDJ recombination scenarios were assigned using the TCRdist pipeline. In a later analysis, each TCR beta chain was defined by its CDR3 amino acid sequence together with its V-gene family, and reads lacking a unique V-gene family were excluded. To address suspected cross-contamination and a sequencing artifact, a later analysis removed several hundred highly shared, low-generation-probability nucleotide sequences. A later analysis calculated a clonal expansion index for each public chain from normalized within-repertoire ranks of inferred template counts. In a later analysis, generation probabilities were computed using a VDJ recombination model fitted to out-of-frame rearrangements, and the results were checked against IGoR. A later analysis scored TCR-TCR, TCR-HLA and TCR-CMV co-occurrence with hypergeometric tests, applying a repertoire-size bias correction to TCR pairs. False discovery rates were estimated in a later analysis by permuting HLA or CMV assignments 20 times. In a later analysis, co-occurring TCRs were grouped with DBSCAN, and TCRdist sequence similarity was added when clustering was performed within HLA-allele-positive subsets. Repertoires with fewer than 30,000 or more than 120,000 public chains were left out of co-occurrence clustering, as were four to six repertoires with anomalous nucleotide sharing. The clones in this table, taken by TCRdb from immuneACCESS, are in-frame only. Not every clone is retained; where verified, under half of the shortfall comes from an unresolved V gene, and the cause of the rest is unknown. V, J and clone size are those of that table, while D and trimming were read from the DNA. For this sample the table gives 150,000 to 200,000 clones, of which about 80% were detected only once. The ten most abundant clones make up 1.5% to 2% of the sample.

The CDR3, cysteine through phenylalanine, is 18 amino acids long. Of the read, only the CDR3 DNA is kept; its 54 bases are in frame from base 1. CDR1 and CDR2 were assigned from the germline V gene as SGHRS and YFSETQ. Trimming leaves V shorter by 0 bases and J shorter by 0 bases, with the junction holding 4 bases beyond the gene matches. To note about this clone: Its antigen remains unidentified. One base away there is no much larger clone; base qualities are not given.

In total, approximately 610 healthy bone marrow donors made up the cohort. At the time of sampling, every cohort member was nominally healthy, though immune exposures that went unrecorded were likely present. The donor was CMV seronegative and was included in the group of several hundred seronegative cohort members. Each donor provided a peripheral blood sample, and peripheral blood mononuclear cells were used for TCR beta sequencing. Genomic DNA extraction from the blood cell samples was performed with the Qiagen DNeasy Blood Extraction Kit. Material for sequencing was PBMCs. The receptor comes from a man in his thirties or forties in good health and CMV-seronegative. Rearrangement joined TRBV5-1 to TRBJ2-4, with TRBD2 matching 12 junction bases. The CDR3 here reads CASSLELAGGLAKNIQYF. The nucleotide sequence reads TGCGCCAGCAGCTTGGAACTAGCGGGAGGACTAGCCAAAAACATTCAGTACTTC.